This section outlines one T cell receptor (beta chain) sequence together with its context. Antigen: not known. This sample stems from a study of cytomegalovirus exposure and HLA in healthy donors. The germline gives CDR1 SGHTA, CDR2 FQGNSA. V lost 1 base to trimming and J lost 5 bases; unmatched junction nucleotides: 11. The CDR3 is 19 amino acids. It was with 60 Vbeta and 13 Jbeta primers that the PCR ran. Original methodology: Per a later analysis, the number of unique TCR beta chains was roughly 83 million, of which some 9.9 million were shared. Profiled with immunoSEQ multiplex PCR; TCRdb holds only in-frame clones, not every one. Clonal size and the V and J genes are those of that table, whereas D and trimming came from the DNA. The sample shows about 89,000 clones, 76% of them seen only once. General study results and limits: Among TCR beta chains, those listed as cytomegalovirus-associated numbered roughly 150.

This TCR was sampled from a male donor in good health and CMV-seronegative. The genes are TRBV7-2 and TRBJ2-2; TRBD1 matches 12 bases. What was sequenced was PBMCs. The CDR3 nucleotides are TGTGCCAGCAGCTTAGAGGGTTTCAGGGACAGGGGGCGGACCGGGGAGCTGTTTTTT. Protein product: CASSLEGFRDRGRTGELFF.